The T cell receptor beta chain under discussion was sequenced for a study of blood T cells in healthy people across ages. Study overall: Capturing about one barcoded beta molecule per two T cells was achieved by template switching. The study's findings and limits: Estimates of total diversity, which came from one million sequenced T cells, were considered to be underestimates.

Per sample, extraction of total RNA gave at least 6 micrograms in every case. A second PCR, run for roughly 7 to 12 cycles, used a sample-barcoded 5' primer plus a J-beta primer mix. TCRdb reanalysed the 5' RACE reads using MiXCR and keeps one entry per CDR3 protein. The sample yields 780,000 or so distinct CDR3 sequences, about 53% seen once. On this clonotype: Its cognate antigen is unknown.

The CDR3 has 13 amino acids. The germline V gene encodes CDR1 SGHTA and CDR2 FQGTGA. V was clipped by 5 bases and J by 6 bases, with 14 bases between them. The chain uses TRBV7-3 and TRBJ2-7; D is undetermined. Sequenced input: blood. The receptor was derived from a man aged 80 or over in good health. CDR3 bases: TGTGCCAGCAGCGCCCTTTCCTACTCCGAGCAGTACTTC. This codes for CASSALSYSEQYF. The variable domain in full, completed from reference TRBV7-3 and TRBJ2-7, reads GAGVSQTPSNKVTEKGKYVELRCDPISGHTALYWYRQSLGQGPEFLIYFQGTGAADDSGLPNDRFFAVRPEGSVSTLKIQRTERGDSAVYLCASSALSYSEQYFGPGTRLTVT.